These 21 T cell receptor beta chains were all obtained from the same sample, sequenced in a study of blood T cells in healthy people across ages. A second PCR, run for about 7 to 11 cycles, used a sample-barcoded 5' primer plus a J-beta primer mix. TCRdb called the 5' RACE reads again in MiXCR, with one record for every CDR3 protein. The table shows about 570,000 distinct CDR3 sequences, with about 26% occurring only once. The material sequenced was blood. The origin of the receptors is a woman in her 70s in good health.

This clonotype was detected ten times or more. The chain couples TRBV5-1 to TRBJ1-1; D unresolved. From germline, CDR1 is SGHRS and CDR2 YFSETQ. Trimming stripped 4 bases from V and 4 bases from J, with 11 bases between. The CDR3 has 13 residues. In DNA, the CDR3 is TGCGCCAGCAGCCCCGGACGGATCACTGAAGCTTTCTTT. This translates into CASSPGRITEAFF.

V is TRBV12-5 and J is TRBJ1-2, with D maybe TRBD1 (5 bases). Germline V lookup: CDR1 LGHNT, CDR2 FRNRAP. The ends were cut back, 6 bases at V and 1 base at J, with 15 bases in the middle. The CDR3 has 15 residues. CDR3 nucleotides: TGTGCTAGTGGCCCTCCCGGGACGTTTAACTATGGCTACACCTTC. It codes for CASGPPGTFNYGYTF.

The chain employs TRBV2 and TRBJ2-3; possible D gene TRBD2, 5 bases. The germline V gene encodes CDR1 SNHLY and CDR2 FYNNEI. The CDR3 has 11 amino acids. V shed 7 bases and J shed 9 bases, with 11 bases lying between them. For the CDR3, the DNA is TGTGCCAGCAAGTTTAGCGTCACGCAGTATTTT. Translation gives CASKFSVTQYF.

This chain links TRBV5-1 with TRBJ1-5; D is unresolved. The germline V gene has CDR1 SGHRS and CDR2 YFSETQ. V was shortened by 2 bases and J by 0 bases, with 9 bases between the two germline ends. CDR3 length: 15 amino acids. The CDR3 region is CASSFSGFSNQPQHF. CDR3 DNA sequence: TGCGCCAGCAGCTTCTCGGGTTTTAGCAATCAGCCCCAGCATTTT.

This clonotype occurred a few times. Relative to the germline gene, one junction end is altered; a read error may explain this. CDR3 residues: CSAEGGGTEAFF. The CDR3 DNA follows: TGCAGTGCTGAAGGAGGGGGCACTGAAGCCTTCTTT. V gene TRBV20-1 combines with J gene TRBJ1-1; 7 bases are shared with TRBD1. Germline V lookup: CDR1 DFQATT, CDR2 SNEGSKA (reference sequence). This CDR3 comprises 12 residues.

DNA of the CDR3: TGTGCCAGTAGTATGGCCAGGGGATGGGATCCTCAGCCCCAGCATTTT. It specifies CASSMARGWDPQPQHF. This sequence joins TRBV19 and TRBJ1-5; tentative D call: TRBD1 (6 bases). This CDR3 region has 16 residues. Trimming shortened V by 3 bases and J by 6 bases, and 18 bases separated the two germline ends. Germline assignment: CDR1 LNHDA and CDR2 SQIVND (reference sequence).

The chain is built from TRBV28 and TRBJ1-1; 7 bases agree with TRBD1. From germline, CDR1 is MDHEN and CDR2 SYDVKM. V lost 4 bases, J lost 0 bases, and 5 bases stayed unmatched. This CDR3 has 15 amino acids. The CDR3 DNA reads as TGTGCCAGCAGTTCCACAGGGGACATGAACACTGAAGCTTTCTTT. Translation gives CASSSTGDMNTEAFF.

The sample holds a few counts of this clonotype. The V gene is TRBV20-1, the J gene TRBJ2-5; TRBD2 agrees at 13 bases. J was trimmed by 7 bases and V by 5 bases; bases with no gene match: 13. This CDR3 is 16 amino acids long. In germline, CDR1 is DFQATT, CDR2 SNEGSKA (reference sequence). The CDR3 region has the DNA TGCAGTGCTCCCGGACTAGCGGGGGCCACGTATGGGACCCAGTACTTC. Translating gives CSAPGLAGATYGTQYF.

This clonotype was counted a single time. At one end, the junction sequence differs from germline, possibly due to a read error. The chain joins TRBV9 to TRBJ1-2, with 7 bases matching TRBD1. CDR1 is SGDLS, CDR2 YYNGEE, per germline. The CDR3 runs 14 residues. CDR3 bases: TGTGCCAGCAGCGTCGACCTGGGACAGCGTGGCTACAACTTC. Its protein product is CASSVDLGQRGYNF.

This clonotype was detected a few times. This chain joins TRBV10-3 and TRBJ1-3; D ambiguous. The CDR3 runs 16 residues. CDR1 is ENHRY and CDR2 is SYGVKD in the germline V gene. With 1 base removed from V and 0 bases from J, the gap between germline ends came to 10 bases. CDR3 region: CAISEFGITSGNTIYF. The CDR3 nucleotides read TGTGCCATCAGTGAGTTCGGCATTACCTCTGGAAACACCATATATTTT.

J is TRBJ1-1 and V is TRBV10-3; no definite D call. Per the germline V gene, CDR1 is ENHRY and CDR2 is SYGVKD. Trimming took 5 bases from V and 0 from J, leaving 13 bases between them. The CDR3 length is 15 residues. The CDR3 loop is CAISYSERMNTEAFF. CDR3 in DNA: TGTGCCATCAGTTATTCGGAGAGAATGAACACTGAAGCTTTCTTT.

The J gene is TRBJ2-5, the V gene TRBV6-5, with TRBD1 matching over 7 bases. The J call may be in error: the DNA end matches TRBJ2-7 better. This CDR3 contains 15 residues. CDR1 and CDR2 (germline): MNHEY, SVGAGI. CDR3 amino acids: CASSSTGHYSYEQYF. CDR3 nucleotides: TGTGCCAGCAGTTCGACAGGGCATTACTCCTACGAGCAGTACTTC.

This sequence joins TRBV20-1 and TRBJ2-1; 7 bases line up with TRBD2. V dropped 6 bases and J dropped 5; count of bases not matched to a gene: 13. CDR1 and CDR2 from the germline V gene are DFQATT and SNEGSKA (reference sequence). This CDR3 is 15 amino acids long. In DNA, the CDR3 is TGCAGTGCCCGGACGGCTAGCGGTCCCAACAATGAGCAGTTCTTC. It is translated as CSARTASGPNNEQFF.

This chain joins TRBV7-2 and TRBJ1-2, with 9 bases that match TRBD1. CDR3 length equals 15 residues. Germline V gene sequence: CDR1 SGHTA, CDR2 FQGNSA. V lost 8 bases to trimming and J lost 4 bases; unmatched junction nucleotides: 11. CDR3 protein: CASHPTGGFSYGYTF. The CDR3 DNA is TGTGCCAGCCACCCCACAGGGGGCTTTAGCTATGGCTACACCTTC.

V is TRBV29-1 and J is TRBJ1-1, with TRBD1 as a possible D gene (6 bases). In germline, CDR1 is SQVTM, CDR2 ANQGSEA. The CDR3 contains 12 residues. Trimming shortened V by 7 bases and J by 2 bases, and 11 bases separated the two germline ends. This chain's CDR3 is CSGRGYNTEAFF. CDR3 nucleotide sequence: TGCAGCGGCAGGGGCTATAACACTGAAGCTTTCTTT.

This clonotype occurred a few times. The rearrangement joins TRBV2 to TRBJ1-4; D call uncertain. The length of the CDR3 is 10 residues. CDR1 and CDR2 (germline): SNHLY, FYNNEI. V lost 1 base and J 9 bases, leaving 0 bases between the germline ends. The CDR3 region is CASSEEKLFF. The CDR3 nucleotides are TGTGCCAGCAGTGAAGAAAAACTGTTTTTT.

This chain joins TRBV29-1 and TRBJ1-2; D is undetermined. V was cut by 4 bases and J by 3 bases, with 9 bases left in between. Germline V lookup: CDR1 SQVTM, CDR2 ANQGSEA. The CDR3 covers 12 residues. CDR3 loop: CSVVEEDYGYTF. Written as DNA, the CDR3 is TGCAGCGTTGTCGAGGAGGACTATGGCTACACCTTC.

This clonotype was found a few times. This chain connects TRBV18 to TRBJ1-1; 7 nucleotides line up with TRBD1. The CDR3 length is 18 residues. With 2 bases clipped from V and 1 base from J, the junction kept 13 bases outside the gene matches. Germline V gene data show CDR1 as KGHSH and CDR2 as LQKENI. The CDR3 protein is CASSPILVTQGSNTEAFF. CDR3 coding DNA: TGTGCCAGCTCACCAATCTTGGTTACACAGGGGTCGAACACTGAAGCTTTCTTT.

The chain uses TRBV9 and TRBJ1-4; 7 nucleotides line up with TRBD1. The CDR3 runs to 18 residues. V shed 4 bases and J 3 bases; nucleotides not matched to a gene: 15. Germline V gene data show CDR1 as SGDLS and CDR2 as YYNGEE. CDR3 coding DNA: TGTGCCAGCAGCACCCTAGACAGGGCGGCCGTCCCTAATGAAAAACTGTTTTTT. Residues: CASSTLDRAAVPNEKLFF.

This clonotype came up a few times. The chain couples TRBV6-1 to TRBJ1-2, with D maybe TRBD1 (6 bases). CDR1 MNHNS and CDR2 SASEGT come from the germline V gene. The CDR3 extends over 14 amino acids. The germline V and J ends were trimmed by 8 bases and 2 bases, with 15 bases remaining between them. The DNA for the CDR3 is TGTGCCAGCCTTAGGACAGCCTTCAACTATGGCTACACCTTC. It codes for CASLRTAFNYGYTF.

The chain links TRBV3-1 to TRBJ2-5, with a tentative D call TRBD2 (5 bases). The assigned J gene may be wrong: the sequence end matches TRBJ2-1 better. The length of the CDR3 is 11 residues. Germline CDR1 reads LGHDT; CDR2 reads YNNKEL (reference sequence). The CDR3 region has the DNA TGTGCCAGCAGCCACGGAGGTGAGCAGTTCTTC. Its protein product is CASSHGGEQFF.